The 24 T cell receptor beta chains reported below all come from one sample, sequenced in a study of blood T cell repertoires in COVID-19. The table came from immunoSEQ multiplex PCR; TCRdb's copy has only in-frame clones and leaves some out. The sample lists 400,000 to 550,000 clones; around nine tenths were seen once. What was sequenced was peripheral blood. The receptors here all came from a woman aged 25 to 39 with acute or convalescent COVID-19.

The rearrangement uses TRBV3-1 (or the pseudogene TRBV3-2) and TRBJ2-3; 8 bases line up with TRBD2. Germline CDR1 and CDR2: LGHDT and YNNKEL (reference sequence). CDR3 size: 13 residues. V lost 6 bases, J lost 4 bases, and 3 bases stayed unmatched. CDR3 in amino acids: CASRKRGPDTQYF. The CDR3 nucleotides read TGTGCCAGCAGGAAGCGGGGGCCAGATACGCAGTATTTT.

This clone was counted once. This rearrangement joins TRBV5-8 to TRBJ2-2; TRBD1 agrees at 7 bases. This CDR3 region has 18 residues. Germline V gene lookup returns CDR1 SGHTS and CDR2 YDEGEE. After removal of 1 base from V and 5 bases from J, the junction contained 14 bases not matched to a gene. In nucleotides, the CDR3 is TGTGCCAGCAGCTTGATACAAGGGGCAGGGGGTTGGACCGGGGAGCTGTTTTTT. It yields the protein CASSLIQGAGGWTGELFF.

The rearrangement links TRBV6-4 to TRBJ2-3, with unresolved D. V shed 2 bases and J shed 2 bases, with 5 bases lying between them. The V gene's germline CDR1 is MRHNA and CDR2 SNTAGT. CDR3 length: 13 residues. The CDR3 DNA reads TGTGCCAGCAGTGACGGAGTCACAGATACGCAGTATTTT. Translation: CASSDGVTDTQYF.

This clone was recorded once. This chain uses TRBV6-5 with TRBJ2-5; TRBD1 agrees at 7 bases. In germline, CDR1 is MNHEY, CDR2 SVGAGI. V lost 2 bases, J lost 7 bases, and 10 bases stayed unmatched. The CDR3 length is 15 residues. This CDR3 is CASSYRDRARGTQYF. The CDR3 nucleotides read TGTGCCAGCAGTTACCGCGACAGGGCCCGAGGGACCCAGTACTTC.

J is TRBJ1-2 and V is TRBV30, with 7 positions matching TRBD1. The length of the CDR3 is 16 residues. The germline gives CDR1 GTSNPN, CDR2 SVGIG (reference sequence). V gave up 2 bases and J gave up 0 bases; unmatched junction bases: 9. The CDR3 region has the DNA TGTGCCTGGAGTCGACAGGGAAACCAAGCTAACTATGGCTACACCTTC. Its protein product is CAWSRQGNQANYGYTF.

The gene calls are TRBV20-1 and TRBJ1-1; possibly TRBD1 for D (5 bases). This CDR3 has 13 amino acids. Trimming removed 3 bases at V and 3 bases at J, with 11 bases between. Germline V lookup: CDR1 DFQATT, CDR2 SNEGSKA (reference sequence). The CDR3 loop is CSASFRGDTEAFF. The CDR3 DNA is TGCAGTGCTAGTTTCCGGGGGGACACTGAAGCTTTCTTT.

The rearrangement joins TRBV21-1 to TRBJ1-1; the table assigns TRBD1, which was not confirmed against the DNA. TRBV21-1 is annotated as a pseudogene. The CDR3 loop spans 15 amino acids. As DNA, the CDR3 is TGTGCCAGCTCCAGGGACAGGGGCACGAACACTGAAGCTTTCTTT. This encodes CASSRDRGTNTEAFF.

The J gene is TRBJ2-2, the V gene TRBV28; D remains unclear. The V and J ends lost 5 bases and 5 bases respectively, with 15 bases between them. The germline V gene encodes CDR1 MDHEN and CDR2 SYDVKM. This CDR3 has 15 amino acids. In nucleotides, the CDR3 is TGTGCCAGCAGTCCGTGGAATCGGGTTACCGGGGAGCTGTTTTTT. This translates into CASSPWNRVTGELFF.

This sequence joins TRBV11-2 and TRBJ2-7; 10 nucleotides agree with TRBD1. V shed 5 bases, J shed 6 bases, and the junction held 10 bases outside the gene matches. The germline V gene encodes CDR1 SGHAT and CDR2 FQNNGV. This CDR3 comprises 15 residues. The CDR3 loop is CASSTLTGGIGEQYF. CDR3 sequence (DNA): TGTGCCAGCAGCACCTTGACAGGGGGCATAGGCGAGCAGTACTTC. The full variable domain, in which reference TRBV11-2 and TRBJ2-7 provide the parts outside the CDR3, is EAGVAQSPRYKIIEKRQSVAFWCNPISGHATLYWYQQILGQGPKLLIQFQNNGVVDDSQLPKDRFSAERLKGVDSTLKIQPAKLEDSAVYLCASSTLTGGIGEQYFGPGTRLTVT.

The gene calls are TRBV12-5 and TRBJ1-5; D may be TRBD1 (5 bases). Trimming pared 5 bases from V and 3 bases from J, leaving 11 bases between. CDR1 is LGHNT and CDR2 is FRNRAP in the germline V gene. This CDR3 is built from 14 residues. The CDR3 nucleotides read TGTGCTAGTGGTATCGGGGGACCCAATCAGCCCCAGCATTTT. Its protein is CASGIGGPNQPQHF.

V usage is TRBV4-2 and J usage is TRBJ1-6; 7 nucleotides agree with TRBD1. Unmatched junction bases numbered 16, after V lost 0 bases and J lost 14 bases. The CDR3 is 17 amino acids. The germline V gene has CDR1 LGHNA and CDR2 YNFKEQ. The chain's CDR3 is CASSQEPRGTDTFALHF. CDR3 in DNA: TGTGCCAGCAGCCAAGAACCAAGAGGGACAGACACCTTCGCCCTCCACTTT.

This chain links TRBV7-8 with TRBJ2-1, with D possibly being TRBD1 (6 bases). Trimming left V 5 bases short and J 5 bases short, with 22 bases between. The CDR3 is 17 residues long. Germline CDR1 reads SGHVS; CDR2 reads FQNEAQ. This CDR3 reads CASSGRRNGQIHNEQFF. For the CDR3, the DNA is TGTGCCAGCAGCGGCAGACGAAACGGACAGATTCACAATGAGCAGTTCTTC.

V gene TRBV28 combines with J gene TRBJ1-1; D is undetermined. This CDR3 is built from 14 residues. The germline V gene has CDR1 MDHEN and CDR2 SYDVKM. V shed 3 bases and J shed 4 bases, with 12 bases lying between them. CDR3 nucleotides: TGTGCCAGCAGTTTGGGCGACCTATCCACTGAAGCTTTCTTT. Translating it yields CASSLGDLSTEAFF.

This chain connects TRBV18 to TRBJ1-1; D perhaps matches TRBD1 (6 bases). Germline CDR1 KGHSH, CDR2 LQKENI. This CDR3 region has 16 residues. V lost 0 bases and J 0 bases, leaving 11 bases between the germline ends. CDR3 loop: CASSPPSRTVNTEAFF. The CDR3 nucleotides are TGTGCCAGCTCACCACCCTCGAGGACAGTGAACACTGAAGCTTTCTTT.

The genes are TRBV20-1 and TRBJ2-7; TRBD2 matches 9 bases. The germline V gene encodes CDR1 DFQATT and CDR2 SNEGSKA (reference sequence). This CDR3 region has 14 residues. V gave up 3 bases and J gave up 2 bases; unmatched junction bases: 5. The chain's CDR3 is CSASGAGGPYEQYF. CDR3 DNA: TGCAGTGCTAGTGGAGCGGGGGGTCCCTACGAGCAGTACTTC.

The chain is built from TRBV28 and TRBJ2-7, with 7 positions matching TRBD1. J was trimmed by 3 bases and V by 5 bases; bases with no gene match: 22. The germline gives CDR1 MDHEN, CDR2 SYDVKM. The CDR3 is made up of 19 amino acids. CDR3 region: CASSETRARDRRKNYEQYF. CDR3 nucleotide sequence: TGTGCCAGCAGTGAAACAAGGGCTCGGGACAGACGAAAAAACTACGAGCAGTACTTC.

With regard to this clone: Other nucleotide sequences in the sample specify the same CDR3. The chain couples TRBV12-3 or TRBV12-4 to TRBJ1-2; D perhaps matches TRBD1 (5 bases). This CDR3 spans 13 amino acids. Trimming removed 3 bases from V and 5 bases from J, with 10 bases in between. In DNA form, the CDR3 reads TGTGCCAGCAGTTTTGTGGGGGGGTATGGCTACACCTTC. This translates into CASSFVGGYGYTF.

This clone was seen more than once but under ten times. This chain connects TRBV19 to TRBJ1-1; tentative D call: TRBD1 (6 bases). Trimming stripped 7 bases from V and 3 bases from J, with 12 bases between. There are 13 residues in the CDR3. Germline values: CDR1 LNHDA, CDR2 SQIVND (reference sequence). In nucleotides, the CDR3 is TGTGCCAGTAAAAGGGGGTGGGACACTGAAGCTTTCTTT. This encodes CASKRGWDTEAFF.

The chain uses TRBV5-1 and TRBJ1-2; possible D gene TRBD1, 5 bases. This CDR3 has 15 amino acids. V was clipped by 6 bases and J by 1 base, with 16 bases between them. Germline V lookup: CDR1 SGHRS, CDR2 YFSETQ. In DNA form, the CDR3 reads TGCGCCAGCACCGATCCGACAGAGTTTAACTATGGCTACACCTTC. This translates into CASTDPTEFNYGYTF.

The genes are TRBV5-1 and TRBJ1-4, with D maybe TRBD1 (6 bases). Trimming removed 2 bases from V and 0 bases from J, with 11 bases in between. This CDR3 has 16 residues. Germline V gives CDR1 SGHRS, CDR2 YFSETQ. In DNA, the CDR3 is TGCGCCAGCAGCTTCTCCGGGACAACAACTAATGAAAAACTGTTTTTT. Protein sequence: CASSFSGTTTNEKLFF.

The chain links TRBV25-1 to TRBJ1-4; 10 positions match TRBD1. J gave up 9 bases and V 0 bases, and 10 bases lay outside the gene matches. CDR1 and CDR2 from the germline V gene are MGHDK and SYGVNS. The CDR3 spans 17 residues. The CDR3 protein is CASSEYPDRGQGKKLFF. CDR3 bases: TGTGCCAGCAGTGAATACCCCGACAGGGGGCAAGGGAAAAAACTGTTTTTT.

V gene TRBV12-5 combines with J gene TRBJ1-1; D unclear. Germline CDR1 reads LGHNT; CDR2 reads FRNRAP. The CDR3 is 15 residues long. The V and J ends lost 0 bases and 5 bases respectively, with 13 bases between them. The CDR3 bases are TGTGCTAGTGGTTTGGTATTGGACTTCAAAACTGAAGCTTTCTTT. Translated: CASGLVLDFKTEAFF.

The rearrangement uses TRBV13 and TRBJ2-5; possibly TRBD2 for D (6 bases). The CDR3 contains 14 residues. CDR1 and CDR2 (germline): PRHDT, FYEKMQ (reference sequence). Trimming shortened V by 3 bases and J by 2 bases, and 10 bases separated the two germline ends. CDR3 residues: CASSLGGGQETQYF. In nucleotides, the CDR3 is TGTGCCAGCAGCTTGGGAGGAGGGCAAGAGACCCAGTACTTC.

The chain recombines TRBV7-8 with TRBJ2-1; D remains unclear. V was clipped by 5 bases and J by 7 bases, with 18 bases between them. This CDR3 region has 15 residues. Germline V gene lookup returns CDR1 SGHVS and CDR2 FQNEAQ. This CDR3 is CASSQERFRRNEQFF. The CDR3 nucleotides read TGTGCCAGCAGCCAAGAGAGGTTTCGGCGGAATGAGCAGTTCTTC.